This T cell receptor (beta chain) was sequenced in a study of identical twins. Study-wide points: Out-of-frame sharing of TCR alpha in monozygotic twins was underestimated by models. Weaker excess sharing between twins was seen in beta out-of-frame sequences. Cord blood's abundant beta clonotypes had fewer insertions, unlike memory repertoires.

MiXCR was run by TCRdb on the 5' RACE reads, yielding one entry per CDR3 protein. Altogether 350,000 to 400,000 distinct CDR3 sequences are present, approximately 8.8% being singletons, with the ten largest covering approximately 9.3%. The donors were all healthy and Caucasian. About this clonotype: No antigen is known for it.

The CDR3 has 15 residues. From germline, CDR1 is SGHAT and CDR2 FQNNGV. The V and J ends lost 5 bases and 2 bases respectively, with 16 bases between them. The chain recombines TRBV11-2 with TRBJ2-7, with D maybe TRBD2 (6 bases). This receptor was taken from a woman aged 45-65 years in good health. Sequencing was done on a sample of naive T cells sorted from blood. Here the CDR3 reads CASSRGERAPYEQYF. The CDR3 bases are TGTGCCAGCAGCCGCGGGGAGAGGGCCCCCTACGAGCAGTACTTC.